The rows below give T cell receptor beta chains drawn from one sample of a study of beta chain features in type 1 diabetes. Clones were sequenced by immunoSEQ multiplex PCR, and TCRdb holds only the in-frame ones, with some missing. The sample records 500,000 to 850,000 clones, about 14% being singletons. The sequenced material came from naive CD4+ T cells from blood. The origin of the receptors is a man between 18 and 35 years old with type 1 diabetes. CDR3s include the opening cysteine and the closing phenylalanine or tryptophan. The order of the fields is clone size, D gene, V gene, J gene, CDR3 protein, CDR3 DNA. A D gene is named only where the DNA matches it firmly. Expanded clones are given a class, and other clones once, few, many or no size at all.

-	TRBD1	TRBV7-2	TRBJ1-2	CASRVTGNYGYTF	TGTGCCAGCAGGGTGACAGGGAACTATGGCTACACCTTC
few	-	TRBV5-8	TRBJ2-3	CASSAPDRQGGSDTQYF	TGTGCCAGCAGCGCGCCCGACCGTCAGGGGGGCTCAGATACGCAGTATTTT
few	-	TRBV30	TRBJ1-5	CAYSGVNQPQHF	TGTGCCTATTCAGGGGTCAATCAGCCCCAGCATTTT
-	-	TRBV6-6	TRBJ1-2	CASSQNSNNYGYTF	TGTGCCAGCAGCCAGAATAGTAATAACTATGGCTACACCTTC
few	-	TRBV7-9	TRBJ1-1	CASSLDTGTQTEAFF	TGTGCCAGCAGCTTAGATACCGGGACACAAACTGAAGCTTTCTTT
few	-	TRBV25-1	TRBJ2-2	CASSAQGPGELFF	TGTGCCAGCAGTGCTCAGGGGCCCGGGGAGCTGTTTTTT
few	TRBD1	TRBV7-9	TRBJ2-1	CASRGQDNEQFF	TGTGCCAGCAGGGGACAGGACAATGAGCAGTTCTTC
-	-	TRBV5-1	TRBJ1-1	CASNIGPGINTEAFF	TGCGCCAGCAACATCGGGCCAGGGATCAACACTGAAGCTTTCTTT
-	-	TRBV7-2	TRBJ1-5	CASRPVGTDSNQPQHF	TGTGCCAGCCGGCCTGTTGGGACCGATAGCAATCAGCCCCAGCATTTT
-	TRBD1	TRBV10-3	TRBJ2-3	CAIRQGTSTDTQYF	TGTGCCATAAGACAGGGGACTAGCACAGATACGCAGTATTTT
-	-	TRBV15	TRBJ2-1	CATSRDRDSYNEQFF	TGTGCCACCAGCAGAGACCGGGACTCCTACAATGAGCAGTTCTTC
few	TRBD1	TRBV28	TRBJ1-1	CASSLGQGGTEAFF	TGTGCCAGCAGTTTAGGACAGGGGGGAACTGAAGCTTTCTTT
few	TRBD2	TRBV5-1	TRBJ2-1	CASSLGLAGYNEQFF	TGCGCCAGCAGCTTGGGACTAGCGGGCTACAATGAGCAGTTCTTC
few	-	TRBV4-2	TRBJ2-3	CASSSMTSAFTDTQYF	TGTGCCAGCAGCTCGATGACTAGTGCTTTCACAGATACGCAGTATTTT
few	TRBD2	TRBV25-1	TRBJ2-7	CASSESGTRLDEQYF	TGTGCCAGCAGTGAGTCTGGGACTAGGCTCGACGAGCAGTACTTC
-	-	TRBV9	TRBJ2-1	CASSENSVDNEQFF	TGTGCCAGCAGCGAGAATAGCGTGGACAATGAGCAGTTCTTC
few	-	TRBV20-1	TRBJ2-7	CSASRTYEQYF	TGCAGTGCTAGCCGGACCTACGAGCAGTACTTC
few	TRBD1	TRBV25-1	TRBJ1-2	CASSESGQAINYGYTF	TGTGCCAGCAGTGAATCAGGACAGGCGATTAACTATGGCTACACCTTC
few	-	TRBV30	TRBJ2-5	CAWSVETQYF	TGTGCCTGGAGTGTAGAGACCCAGTACTTC
few	-	TRBV7-6	TRBJ2-2	CASSFVMGLLANTGELFF	TGTGCCAGCAGCTTTGTGATGGGGTTATTAGCGAACACCGGGGAGCTGTTTTTT
few	-	TRBV5-6	TRBJ2-7	CASSSPATGTSYYEQYF	TGTGCCAGCAGCTCGCCCGCCACCGGGACATCTTATTACGAGCAGTACTTC
few	-	TRBV29-1	TRBJ2-2	CSVDRGYTGELFF	TGCAGCGTTGATCGGGGGTACACCGGGGAGCTGTTTTTT
-	-	TRBV6-5	TRBJ2-1	CASSTVARSYNEQFF	TGTGCCAGCAGTACCGTAGCAAGGTCCTACAATGAGCAGTTCTTC
few	-	TRBV27	TRBJ1-5	CASSPDGAFNQPQHF	TGTGCCAGCAGCCCTGACGGAGCCTTCAATCAGCCCCAGCATTTT
-	-	TRBV6-1	TRBJ2-5	CASSGQWETQYF	TGTGCCAGCAGTGGACAGTGGGAGACCCAGTACTTC
-	TRBD2	TRBV7-2	TRBJ2-6	CAASGGGANVLTF	TGTGCCGCGTCGGGAGGTGGGGCCAACGTCCTGACTTTC
-	-	TRBV21-1	TRBJ2-3	CASTIRSGTDTQYF	TGTGCCAGCACCATAAGGAGTGGCACAGATACGCAGTATTTT
few	-	TRBV27	TRBJ2-7	CASSAGIPYEQYF	TGTGCCAGCTCCGCGGGGATACCTTACGAGCAGTACTTC
-	-	TRBV4-1	TRBJ1-6	CASSQGREVPSPLHF	TGCGCCAGCAGCCAAGGCAGGGAGGTTCCGTCACCCCTCCACTTT
few	-	TRBV2	TRBJ2-3	CASSERGTDTQYF	TGTGCCAGCAGTGAGCGGGGCACAGATACGCAGTATTTT
-	-	TRBV9	TRBJ1-2	CASSVGLLNYGYTF	TGTGCCAGCAGCGTAGGGCTGCTAAACTATGGCTACACCTTC
-	-	TRBV7-6	TRBJ1-1	CASSRSYDSGTTEAFF	TGTGCCAGCAGCCGTAGTTATGATTCAGGGACCACTGAAGCTTTCTTT
-	-	TRBV7-9	TRBJ1-3	CASSLLPGSFSGNTIYF	TGTGCCAGCAGCTTACTTCCTGGATCCTTCTCTGGAAACACCATATATTTT
-	-	TRBV2	TRBJ2-1	CASSRTTPGDEQFF	TGTGCCAGCAGTCGAACAACACCGGGGGATGAGCAGTTCTTC
-	-	TRBV6-5	TRBJ2-7	CASSYSWGPGSYEQYF	TGTGCCAGCAGTTACTCATGGGGCCCAGGCTCCTACGAGCAGTACTTC
-	TRBD1	TRBV30	TRBJ1-5	CAWSMGTGLSNQPQHF	TGTGCCTGGAGCATGGGGACAGGACTTAGCAATCAGCCCCAGCATTTT
once	TRBD1	TRBV28	TRBJ1-2	CASRGGGASGYTF	TGTGCCAGCAGGGGAGGGGGCGCAAGTGGCTACACCTTC
few	-	TRBV6-5	TRBJ2-3	CASSYDPSTDTQYF	TGTGCCAGCAGTTACGACCCCAGCACAGATACGCAGTATTTT
-	-	TRBV11-2	TRBJ2-7	CASSLDRGPYEQYF	TGTGCCAGCAGCTTAGATCGAGGACCTTACGAGCAGTACTTC
few	-	TRBV14	TRBJ2-1	CASRQGNIDNEQFF	TGTGCCAGCAGGCAGGGAAACATCGACAATGAGCAGTTCTTC
-	-	TRBV7-2	TRBJ2-3	CASSYLGVTDTQYF	TGTGCCAGCAGCTACCTCGGGGTCACAGATACGCAGTATTTT
-	TRBD1	TRBV9	TRBJ1-4	CASSARDRGLELFF	TGTGCCAGCAGCGCCCGGGACAGGGGATTAGAACTGTTTTTT
few	-	TRBV27	TRBJ2-3	CASSSPSGYTDTQYF	TGTGCCAGCAGTTCGCCCTCGGGGTACACAGATACGCAGTATTTT
-	-	TRBV6-1	TRBJ2-1	CASSRIDEQFF	TGTGCCAGCAGTAGAATCGATGAGCAGTTCTTC
-	TRBD1	TRBV2	TRBJ2-6	CASRGTGLSGANVLTF	TGTGCCAGCAGAGGGACAGGCCTCTCTGGGGCCAACGTCCTGACTTTC
-	TRBD2	TRBV7-6	TRBJ2-2	CASSQTSENTGELFF	TGTGCCAGCAGCCAGACTAGCGAGAACACCGGGGAGCTGTTTTTT